A selection of T cell receptor beta chains follows, all from one sample in a study of blood T cells in healthy people across ages. TCRdb redid the calling of the 5' RACE reads with MiXCR, one entry per CDR3 protein. This table holds fewer than 900,000 distinct CDR3 sequences, around 36% found once. Material: blood. Source of these receptors: a man between 18 and 29 years old in good health. CDR3s include the opening cysteine and the closing phenylalanine or tryptophan. The D gene is left open where the match is weak. Where a row states a size, it is once, few, many or the class of an expanded clone; other rows omit it.

>TRBD2|TRBJ2-7|few|TRBV20-1
CSARGVAGDTYEQYF
TGCAGTGCTAGGGGTGTAGCGGGGGATACCTACGAGCAGTACTTC
>NA|TRBJ2-7|many|TRBV6-5
CASSYGTDSSYEQYF
TGTGCCAGCAGTTACGGGACTGACAGCTCCTACGAGCAGTACTTC
>TRBD2|TRBJ2-3|once|TRBV13
CASSSGTSGADTQYF
TGTGCCAGCAGCTCCGGGACTAGCGGCGCAGATACGCAGTATTTT
>TRBD1|TRBJ2-3|once|TRBV10-3
CAIRRDRGNTDTQYF
TGTGCCATCAGAAGGGACAGGGGCAACACAGATACGCAGTATTTT
>TRBD1|TRBJ1-1|few|TRBV7-2
CASSRDRDRSNTEAFF
TGTGCCAGCAGCCGAGACCGGGACAGGTCGAACACTGAAGCTTTCTTT
>NA|TRBJ2-7|NA|TRBV27
CACSPGVRQGFLANSYEQYF
TGTGCCTGCAGCCCCGGGGTGAGGCAGGGGTTCCTAGCTAACTCCTACGAGCAGTACTTC
>TRBD1|TRBJ2-3|NA|TRBV7-2
CASSYRDRGSDTQYF
TGTGCCAGCAGCTACCGGGACAGGGGGTCAGATACGCAGTATTTT
>NA|TRBJ1-4|few|TRBV5-1
CASSLTGPTEKLFF
TGCGCCAGCAGCTTAACAGGGCCAACTGAAAAACTGTTTTTT
>NA|TRBJ2-3|few|TRBV10-3
CAISDGDFTDTQYF
TGTGCCATCAGTGACGGGGACTTCACAGATACGCAGTATTTT
>NA|TRBJ2-6|few|TRBV6-2/TRBV6-3
CASREDSGANVLTF
TGTGCCAGCAGAGAAGACTCTGGGGCCAACGTCCTGACTTTC
>NA|TRBJ2-7|few|TRBV7-6
CASSVGGGFNEQYF
TGTGCCAGCAGCGTAGGGGGAGGGTTCAACGAGCAGTACTTC
>NA|TRBJ2-3|few|TRBV6-2/TRBV6-3
CASSSLGTLPSTDTQYF
TGTGCCAGCAGTTCCCTCGGGACGCTGCCTAGCACAGATACGCAGTATTTT
>NA|TRBJ1-4|NA|TRBV12-3/TRBV12-4
CASSFRLSNEELFF
TGTGCCAGCAGTTTTAGGCTGAGTAATGAAGAACTGTTTTTT
>NA|TRBJ2-1|NA|TRBV6-2/TRBV6-3
CVSSYSRLPDNEQFF
TGTGTCAGCAGTTACTCAAGGTTACCCGACAATGAGCAGTTCTTC
>NA|TRBJ2-3|NA|TRBV5-1
CASSPLGRAGGDTQYF
TGCGCCAGCAGCCCTCTGGGGCGGGCTGGGGGAGATACGCAGTATTTT
>NA|TRBJ1-5|few|TRBV4-3
CASSQDGGSGQPQHF
TGCGCCAGCAGCCAAGATGGGGGTTCTGGCCAGCCCCAGCATTTT
>NA|TRBJ2-7|once|TRBV29-1
CSPECGADRTQETRYF
TGCAGCCCCGAATGTGGTGCGGATCGCACTCAAGAGACCCGGTACTTC
>NA|TRBJ2-3|NA|TRBV5-1
CASSLVAEEADRSSTDTQYF
TGCGCCAGCAGCTTGGTTGCCGAGGAGGCCGACAGGTCTAGCACAGATACGCAGTATTTT
>NA|TRBJ2-2|NA|TRBV27
CASRREYTNTGELFF
TGTGCCAGCAGGAGGGAATACACTAACACCGGGGAGCTGTTTTTT
>NA|TRBJ2-7|NA|TRBV20-1
CSAGGGGDSYEQYF
TGCAGTGCTGGGGGAGGGGGAGACTCCTACGAGCAGTACTTC
>NA|TRBJ1-2|NA|TRBV7-9
CASSLGWRGGEDYGYTF
TGTGCCAGCAGCTTGGGTTGGAGGGGGGGCGAAGACTATGGCTACACCTTC
>TRBD1|TRBJ1-5|few|TRBV2
CASSMPGQGRQPQHF
TGTGCCAGCAGTATGCCGGGACAGGGCCGCCAGCCCCAGCATTTT
>NA|TRBJ2-1|NA|TRBV9
CASSHSYAGAYNEQFF
TGTGCCAGCAGCCATTCGTACGCAGGGGCCTACAATGAGCAGTTCTTC
>TRBD2|TRBJ2-7|NA|TRBV12-3/TRBV12-4
CASSQAGGSYNEQYF
TGTGCCAGCAGTCAAGCGGGGGGGTCCTACAATGAGCAGTACTTC
>NA|TRBJ2-3|NA|TRBV12-3/TRBV12-4
CASNLARVDTQYF
TGTGCCAGCAATCTAGCGAGAGTAGATACGCAGTATTTT
>TRBD2|TRBJ2-7|few|TRBV25-1
CASSEYGTSGHEQYF
TGTGCCAGCAGTGAATATGGGACTAGCGGCCACGAGCAGTACTTC
>TRBD1|TRBJ2-1|NA|TRBV4-1
CASSGGRGQDGQFF
TGCGCCAGCAGCGGAGGAAGGGGGCAGGATGGGCAGTTCTTC
>NA|TRBJ1-2|few|TRBV7-3
CASSLTPDKGYTF
TGTGCCAGCAGCTTAACGCCAGATAAGGGCTACACCTTC
>NA|TRBJ2-3|few|TRBV12-3/TRBV12-4
CASSLWDTGLITDTQYF
TGTGCCAGCAGTTTATGGGACACCGGACTAATCACAGATACGCAGTATTTT
>TRBD2|TRBJ2-3|NA|TRBV29-1
CSVDGLAVTSTDTQYF
TGCAGCGTTGATGGACTAGCGGTAACTAGCACAGATACGCAGTATTTT
>TRBD1|TRBJ2-7|NA|TRBV29-1
CSVTGTGSNEQYF
TGCAGCGTAACCGGGACAGGGTCCAATGAGCAGTACTTC
>NA|TRBJ1-1|NA|TRBV20-1
CSARGFRVKENTEAFF
TGCAGTGCTAGAGGGTTTCGGGTTAAAGAGAACACTGAAGCTTTCTTT